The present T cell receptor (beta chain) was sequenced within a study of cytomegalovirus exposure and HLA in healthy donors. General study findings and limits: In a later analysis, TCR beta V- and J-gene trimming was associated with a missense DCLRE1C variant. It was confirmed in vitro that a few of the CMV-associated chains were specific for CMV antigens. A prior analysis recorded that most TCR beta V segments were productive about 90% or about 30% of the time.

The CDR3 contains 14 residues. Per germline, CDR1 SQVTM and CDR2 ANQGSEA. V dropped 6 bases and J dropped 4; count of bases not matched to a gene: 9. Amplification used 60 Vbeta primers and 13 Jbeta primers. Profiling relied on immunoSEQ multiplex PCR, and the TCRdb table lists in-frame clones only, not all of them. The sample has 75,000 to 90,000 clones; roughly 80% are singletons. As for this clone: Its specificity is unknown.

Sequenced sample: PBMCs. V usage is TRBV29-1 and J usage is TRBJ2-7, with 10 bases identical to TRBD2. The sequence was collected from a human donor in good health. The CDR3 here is CSVESGGEPYEQYF. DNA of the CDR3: TGCAGCGTGGAAAGCGGGGGGGAACCTTACGAGCAGTACTTC.